These 20 T cell receptor beta chains came from one sample sequenced in a study of cytomegalovirus exposure and HLA in healthy donors. The PCR made use of 60 Vbeta and 13 Jbeta primers. Data came from immunoSEQ multiplex PCR; TCRdb stores just in-frame clones and leaves some out. The sample yields under 150,000 clones, approximately 81% seen once. The sequencing input was PBMCs. The receptors were sampled from a man aged 18 to 30 in good health and CMV-seronegative.

The chain combines TRBV7-2 with TRBJ2-3, with D unclear. This CDR3 contains 13 residues. Germline V gene sequence: CDR1 SGHTA, CDR2 FQGNSA. The V gene lost 4 bases and the J gene lost 0 bases, with 5 bases spanning the gap. The CDR3 loop is CASSSYSTDTQYF. The DNA for the CDR3 is TGTGCCAGCAGCTCCTACAGCACAGATACGCAGTATTTT.

V gene TRBV6-6 combines with J gene TRBJ2-7; D possibly corresponds to TRBD1 (6 bases). Germline CDR1 reads MNHNY; CDR2 reads SVGAGI (reference sequence). This CDR3 spans 14 amino acids. Trimming took 0 bases from V and 3 from J, leaving 9 bases between them. CDR3: CASSYSGQIYEQYF. Written as DNA, the CDR3 is TGTGCCAGCAGTTACTCCGGACAGATCTACGAGCAGTACTTC.

This clone was detected only a few times. The chain joins TRBV9 to TRBJ1-1, with 7 bases aligning to TRBD1. This CDR3 contains 16 residues. The V segment lost 0 bases and the J segment 1 base; nucleotides outside the gene matches: 6. Germline assignment: CDR1 SGDLS and CDR2 YYNGEE. The CDR3 DNA sequence: TGTGCCAGCAGCGTAGGGAATGCAGGGGGGAACACTGAAGCTTTCTTT. Translated, it gives CASSVGNAGGNTEAFF.

The CDR3 DNA reads TGCGCCAGCAGCCCCCGAGTTGGGCACCCAGAGAACACTGAAGCTTTCTTT. Encoded protein: CASSPRVGHPENTEAFF. The chain couples TRBV10-1 to TRBJ1-1; no reliable D call. CDR1 and CDR2 from the germline V gene are WNHNN and SYGVQD (reference sequence). Trimming removed 6 bases at V and 1 base at J, with 21 bases between. The CDR3 length is 17 residues.

This sequence joins TRBV4-3 and TRBJ2-3, with 8 bases matching TRBD1. J was trimmed by 6 bases and V by 0 bases; bases with no gene match: 11. This CDR3 comprises 17 residues. The germline V gene has CDR1 LGHNA and CDR2 YSLEER. This CDR3 is CASSQDAPGGVKDTQYF. CDR3 DNA: TGCGCCAGCAGCCAAGACGCCCCAGGGGGCGTCAAGGATACGCAGTATTTT.

V and J are TRBV5-1 and TRBJ2-1, with 11 bases that match TRBD2. After removal of 2 bases from V and 7 bases from J, the junction contained 5 bases not matched to a gene. Germline V gene data show CDR1 as SGHRS and CDR2 as YFSETQ. The CDR3 consists of 15 residues. The CDR3 protein is CASSFTSGGYNEQFF. In DNA, the CDR3 is TGCGCCAGCAGCTTCACTAGCGGGGGCTATAATGAGCAGTTCTTC.

The CDR3 here is CSVGERYEQYF. Written as DNA, the CDR3 is TGCAGCGTTGGGGAGAGGTACGAGCAGTACTTC. This rearrangement joins TRBV29-1 to TRBJ2-7; weak D call: TRBD2 (5 bases). V lost 4 bases and J 4 bases, leaving 8 bases between the germline ends. Germline V gives CDR1 SQVTM, CDR2 ANQGSEA. CDR3 length: 11 amino acids.

The chain combines TRBV9 with TRBJ2-3; D may be TRBD1 (6 bases). Between the trimmed V and J ends, which lost 2 bases and 5 bases, there was a span of 12 bases. The CDR3 spans 14 residues. Germline values: CDR1 SGDLS, CDR2 YYNGEE. DNA for the CDR3: TGTGCCAGCAGCGTGGGAGCCAGGGGAGATACGCAGTATTTT. Translated, it gives CASSVGARGDTQYF.

The chain carries TRBV11-3 and TRBJ1-2; possibly TRBD1 for D (5 bases). V gave up 10 bases and J gave up 10 bases, with 19 bases separating them. CDR3 length: 12 amino acids. Per germline, CDR1 SGHNT and CDR2 YENEEA. The DNA of the CDR3 is TGTGCCAAGGCCGTCTGGGGGGGTGACTACACCTTC. Protein product: CAKAVWGGDYTF.

V usage is TRBV13 and J usage is TRBJ1-1; 11 bases are shared with TRBD1. Losses at the gene ends were 7 bases for V and 1 base for J; bases not matched to a gene: 5. This CDR3 is built from 15 residues. Germline CDR1 reads PRHDT; CDR2 reads FYEKMQ (reference sequence). The DNA of the CDR3 is TGTGCCAGCACGTCGGGGACAGGGGGGAACACTGAAGCTTTCTTT. As protein: CASTSGTGGNTEAFF. The full variable domain, rest sourced from reference TRBV13 and TRBJ1-1, is AAGVIQSPRHLIKEKRETATLKCYPIPRHDTVYWYQQGPGQDPQFLISFYEKMQSDKGSIPDRFSAQQFSDYHSELNMSSLELGDSALYFCASTSGTGGNTEAFFGQGTRLTVV.

This chain connects TRBV19 to TRBJ1-3; D perhaps matches TRBD1 (5 bases). The length of the CDR3 is 15 residues. Looked up from germline, CDR1 is LNHDA and CDR2 is SQIVND (reference sequence). Trimming removed 6 bases at V and 2 bases at J, with 14 bases between. CDR3 residues: CASSAGGGAGNTIYF. The CDR3 DNA reads as TGTGCCAGTAGCGCAGGCGGGGGAGCTGGAAACACCATATATTTT.

V usage is TRBV10-3 and J usage is TRBJ2-7, with D possibly being TRBD2 (5 bases). V was shortened by 5 bases and J by 0 bases, with 8 bases between the two germline ends. The V gene's germline CDR1 is ENHRY and CDR2 SYGVKD. The CDR3 extends over 13 amino acids. In DNA form, the CDR3 reads TGTGCCATCAGTCCTGGGAGCTCCTACGAGCAGTACTTC. This encodes CAISPGSSYEQYF.

This sequence joins TRBV7-6 and TRBJ1-1; 7 positions match TRBD1. The CDR3 is made up of 16 amino acids. Germline trimming cut 1 base from V and 4 bases from J; bases unmatched to any gene: 9. CDR1 SGHVS and CDR2 FNYEAQ come from the germline V gene. CDR3 DNA: TGTGCCAGCAGCTTAGGGCTTAGACAGGGTCTCACTGAAGCTTTCTTT. The encoded protein is CASSLGLRQGLTEAFF.

The chain recombines TRBV7-8 with TRBJ2-7, with unresolved D. Trimming took 2 bases from V and 7 from J, leaving 9 bases between them. Germline CDR1 reads SGHVS; CDR2 reads FQNEAQ. CDR3 length: 12 amino acids. CDR3 residues: CASSLTPGEQYF. In DNA, the CDR3 is TGTGCCAGCAGCTTAACCCCGGGTGAGCAGTACTTC.

The rearrangement links TRBV7-3 to TRBJ2-2, with 7 bases fitting TRBD1. The J segment lost 0 bases and the V segment lost 5 bases, leaving 9 bases of the junction unmatched. The CDR3 length is 17 residues. CDR1 and CDR2 from the germline V gene are SGHTA and FQGTGA. The CDR3 here is CASSRGGQGANTGELFF. CDR3 nucleotides: TGTGCCAGCAGCCGGGGTGGGCAGGGGGCGAACACCGGGGAGCTGTTTTTT.

The chain combines TRBV6-1 with TRBJ2-4; D possibly corresponds to TRBD1 (6 bases). Germline lookup yields CDR1 MNHNS and CDR2 SASEGT. This CDR3 spans 15 amino acids. Trimming pared 8 bases from V and 6 bases from J, leaving 20 bases between. The CDR3 nucleotides are TGTGCCAGCGCTCCTGGTCTGGGGGCGAGAAACATTCAGTACTTC. Its translation is CASAPGLGARNIQYF.

The chain employs TRBV10-2 and TRBJ2-2; D is perhaps TRBD2 (5 bases). With 2 bases removed from V and 8 bases from J, the gap between germline ends came to 9 bases. The germline V gene encodes CDR1 WSHSY and CDR2 SAAADI. The CDR3 runs to 13 residues. Written as DNA, the CDR3 is TGCGCCAGCAGTGAGACGGGAAATGGGGAGCTGTTTTTT. Translation: CASSETGNGELFF.

The V and J genes are TRBV6-5 and TRBJ1-5; tentative D call: TRBD1 (5 bases). The V gene lost 6 bases and the J gene lost 4 bases, with 10 bases spanning the gap. The CDR3 has 13 amino acids. The V gene's germline CDR1 is MNHEY and CDR2 SVGAGI. The CDR3 DNA follows: TGTGCCAGCAGGACTCAGGGAAATCAGCCCCAGCATTTT. Amino acid sequence: CASRTQGNQPQHF.

The CDR3 loop is CASSPRGKYPYEQYF. The CDR3 DNA follows: TGTGCCAGCAGTCCCAGGGGGAAATACCCCTACGAGCAGTACTTC. This chain joins TRBV6-5 and TRBJ2-7; the match to TRBD1 covers 7 bases. Germline values: CDR1 MNHEY, CDR2 SVGAGI. This CDR3 is 15 amino acids long. J was trimmed by 2 bases and V by 5 bases; bases with no gene match: 9.

This clone came up a few times. The chain carries TRBV4-2 and TRBJ2-6; D is unclear. In germline, CDR1 is LGHNA, CDR2 YNFKEQ. The CDR3 is 15 amino acids. Trimming took 2 bases from V and 0 from J, leaving 5 bases between them. DNA for the CDR3: TGTGCCAGCAGCCAACCCGGCTCTGGGGCCAACGTCCTGACTTTC. Its translation is CASSQPGSGANVLTF.